This is a list of T cell receptor beta chains from one sample in a study of blood T cell repertoires in COVID-19. The method was immunoSEQ multiplex PCR; TCRdb's version includes in-frame clones alone and lacks a portion of them. The sample includes roughly 100,000 clones, approximately 80% of them seen just once. The source material was peripheral blood. Every receptor here comes from a man in his sixties with acute or convalescent COVID-19. CDR3s include the opening cysteine and the closing phenylalanine or tryptophan. Fields, in order: CDR3 protein, CDR3 DNA, J gene, clone size, D gene, V gene. The D gene is left open where the match is weak. Rows may omit the clone size; those that give it use once, few, many or a size class.

CDR3aa: CAISASGGNDEQYF
CDR3nt: TGTGCCATCAGTGCATCAGGGGGAAACGACGAGCAGTACTTC
j_gene: TRBJ2-7
abundance: few
d_gene: TRBD1
v_gene: TRBV10-3

CDR3aa: CASSLNRDRSILYF
CDR3nt: TGTGCCAGCAGTTTGAACCGGGACAGGAGCATCCTCTACTTC
j_gene: TRBJ2-7
abundance: .
d_gene: TRBD1
v_gene: TRBV27

CDR3aa: CASSLGRYTGELFF
CDR3nt: TGTGCCAGCAGCTTAGGCAGATACACCGGGGAGCTGTTTTTT
j_gene: TRBJ2-2
abundance: once
d_gene: .
v_gene: TRBV7-6

CDR3aa: CASSSLDRSGANVLTF
CDR3nt: TGTGCCAGCAGTTCCTTGGACAGGTCTGGGGCCAACGTCCTGACTTTC
j_gene: TRBJ2-6
abundance: .
d_gene: TRBD1
v_gene: TRBV28

CDR3aa: CATAGQGDYNEQFF
CDR3nt: TGTGCCACCGCGGGACAGGGAGACTACAATGAGCAGTTCTTC
j_gene: TRBJ2-1
abundance: .
d_gene: TRBD1
v_gene: TRBV24-1

CDR3aa: CSVPQPSNYGYTF
CDR3nt: TGCAGCGTTCCACAGCCCAGTAACTATGGCTACACCTTC
j_gene: TRBJ1-2
abundance: .
d_gene: .
v_gene: TRBV29-1

CDR3aa: CASSEARGGLGITEAFF
CDR3nt: TGTGCCAGCAGTGAAGCGCGGGGGGGGCTTGGAATCACTGAAGCTTTCTTT
j_gene: TRBJ1-1
abundance: .
d_gene: .
v_gene: TRBV6-1

CDR3aa: CASSTTASNTGELFF
CDR3nt: TGTGCCAGCAGTACCACTGCGTCGAACACCGGGGAGCTGTTTTTT
j_gene: TRBJ2-2
abundance: .
d_gene: .
v_gene: TRBV6-1

CDR3aa: CASSVNAGWDEQFF
CDR3nt: TGTGCCAGCAGCGTTAATGCAGGGTGGGATGAGCAGTTCTTC
j_gene: TRBJ2-1
abundance: .
d_gene: .
v_gene: TRBV9

CDR3aa: CASRYSGRSADTQYF
CDR3nt: TGTGCCAGCAGATATAGCGGGAGGAGCGCAGATACGCAGTATTTT
j_gene: TRBJ2-3
abundance: few
d_gene: TRBD2
v_gene: TRBV5-5